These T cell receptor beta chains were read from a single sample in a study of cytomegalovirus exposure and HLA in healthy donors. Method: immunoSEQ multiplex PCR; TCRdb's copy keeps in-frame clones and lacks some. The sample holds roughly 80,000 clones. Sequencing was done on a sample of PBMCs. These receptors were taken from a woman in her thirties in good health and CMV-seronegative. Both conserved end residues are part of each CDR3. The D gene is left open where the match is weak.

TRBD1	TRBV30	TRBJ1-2	CACSQGLSYGYTF	TGTGCCTGTTCACAGGGGTTGAGCTATGGCTACACCTTC
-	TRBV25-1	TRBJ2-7	CASSDHTGTSYEQYF	TGTGCCAGCAGTGACCATACCGGGACATCCTACGAGCAGTACTTC
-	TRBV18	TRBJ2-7	CASSLTGTSSYEQYF	TGTGCCAGCTCATTAACCGGGACTTCATCCTACGAGCAGTACTTC
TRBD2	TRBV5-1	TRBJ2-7	CASSPEGLAVSAYEQYF	TGCGCCAGCAGCCCCGAGGGACTAGCGGTGAGCGCCTACGAGCAGTACTTC
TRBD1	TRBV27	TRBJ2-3	CASSLWTGGAGGDTQYF	TGTGCCAGCAGTTTATGGACAGGGGGCGCCGGGGGAGATACGCAGTATTTT
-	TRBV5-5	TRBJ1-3	CASSLGGPSGNTIYF	TGTGCCAGCAGCTTGGGCGGGCCCTCTGGAAACACCATATATTTT
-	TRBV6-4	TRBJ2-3	CASSDGGTPDTQYF	TGTGCCAGCAGTGACGGTGGGACTCCAGATACGCAGTATTTT
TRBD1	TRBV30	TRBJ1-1	CAWSAGTGYNTEAFF	TGTGCCTGGAGTGCCGGGACAGGGTATAACACTGAAGCTTTCTTT
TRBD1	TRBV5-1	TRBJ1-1	CASRMTGGVTEAFF	TGCGCCAGCAGGATGACAGGGGGAGTCACTGAAGCTTTCTTT
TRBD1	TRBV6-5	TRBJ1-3	CASSSRARGQKNTIYF	TGTGCCAGCAGTTCACGGGCCAGGGGGCAGAAAAACACCATATATTTT
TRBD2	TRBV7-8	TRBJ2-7	CASSPVSGAYYEQYF	TGTGCCAGCAGCCCGGTAAGCGGGGCTTACTACGAGCAGTACTTC
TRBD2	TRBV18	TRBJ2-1	CASALQLAGDYNEQFF	TGTGCCAGCGCACTCCAACTAGCGGGGGACTACAATGAGCAGTTCTTC
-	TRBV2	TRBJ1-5	CASSVSGLNQPQHF	TGTGCCAGCAGTGTTTCGGGTCTCAATCAGCCCCAGCATTTT
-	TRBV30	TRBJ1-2	CAGSGGAGGLYGYTF	TGTGCCGGGAGTGGCGGTGCGGGGGGCCTTTATGGCTACACCTTC
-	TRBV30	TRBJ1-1	CAWSADGGEAFF	TGTGCCTGGAGCGCGGACGGGGGTGAAGCTTTCTTT
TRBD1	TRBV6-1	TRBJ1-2	CASSDWTGYGYTF	TGTGCCAGCAGCGACTGGACAGGGTATGGCTACACCTTC
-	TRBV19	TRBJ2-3	CASSISLTDTQYF	TGTGCCAGTAGTATTAGCCTCACAGATACGCAGTATTTT
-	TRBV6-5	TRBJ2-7	CASSPDWGSSYEQYF	TGTGCCAGCAGTCCTGACTGGGGCAGCTCCTACGAGCAGTACTTC
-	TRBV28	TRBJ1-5	CASSLGGPHNQPQHF	TGTGCCAGCAGTTTGGGGGGGCCGCACAATCAGCCCCAGCATTTT
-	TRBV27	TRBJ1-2	CASSHTGGGYTF	TGTGCCAGCAGTCATACAGGCGGTGGCTACACCTTC
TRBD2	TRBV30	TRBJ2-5	CAWSVASGSKTQYF	TGTGCCTGGAGTGTAGCTAGCGGGAGTAAGACCCAGTACTTC
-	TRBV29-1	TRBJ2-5	CSVESEGETQYF	TGCAGCGTTGAGTCGGAGGGAGAGACCCAGTACTTC
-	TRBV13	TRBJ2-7	CTSPPGVRGNEQYF	TGTACATCCCCTCCGGGCGTCAGGGGCAACGAGCAGTACTTC
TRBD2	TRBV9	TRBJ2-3	CASSPLSGTSTDTQYF	TGTGCCAGCAGCCCCTTAAGCGGGACTAGCACAGATACGCAGTATTTT
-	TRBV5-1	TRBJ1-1	CASSPYGTEAFF	TGCGCCAGCAGTCCGTACGGCACTGAAGCTTTCTTT
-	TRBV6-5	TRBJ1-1	CASSPHGRMNTEAFF	TGTGCCAGCAGCCCTCACGGGAGAATGAACACTGAAGCTTTCTTT
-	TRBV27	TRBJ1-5	CASSSGVGGGKNNQPQHF	TGTGCCAGCAGTTCAGGTGTGGGGGGTGGAAAGAACAATCAGCCCCAGCATTTT
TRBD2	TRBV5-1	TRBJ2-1	CASSGTSGSQLPYNEQFF	TGCGCCAGCAGCGGGACTAGCGGGTCGCAGCTACCCTACAATGAGCAGTTCTTC
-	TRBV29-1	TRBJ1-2	CSARESFDYGYTF	TGCAGCGCCCGGGAAAGCTTCGACTATGGCTACACCTTC
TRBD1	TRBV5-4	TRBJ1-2	CASSLDRVRGYTF	TGTGCCAGCAGCCTCGACAGGGTCCGGGGCTACACCTTC
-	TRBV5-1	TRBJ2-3	CASTRQPAQDTQYF	TGCGCCAGCACGCGACAGCCAGCACAAGATACGCAGTATTTT
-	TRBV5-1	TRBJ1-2	CASSLGGPGGYTF	TGCGCCAGCAGCTTGGGGGGCCCCGGTGGCTACACCTTC
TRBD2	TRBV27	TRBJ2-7	CASSLLASGTGEQYF	TGTGCCAGCAGTTTACTTGCTAGCGGGACTGGTGAGCAGTACTTC
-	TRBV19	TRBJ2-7	CASSTGSYEQYF	TGTGCCAGTAGCACGGGCTCCTACGAGCAGTACTTC
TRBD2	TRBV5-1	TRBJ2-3	CASSYVGGGTDTQYF	TGCGCCAGCAGCTATGTTGGCGGGGGGACAGATACGCAGTATTTT
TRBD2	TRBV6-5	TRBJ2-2	CASSSREPGELFF	TGTGCCAGCAGTTCGCGGGAGCCCGGGGAGCTGTTTTTT
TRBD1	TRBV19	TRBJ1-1	CASNSGQGLNTEAFF	TGTGCCAGTAACTCTGGACAGGGCCTGAACACTGAAGCTTTCTTT
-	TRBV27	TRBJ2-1	CASSFGAGRAEQFF	TGTGCCAGCAGTTTTGGAGCGGGCCGGGCTGAGCAGTTCTTC
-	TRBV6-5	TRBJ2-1	CASSSPPGSVENEQFF	TGTGCCAGCAGTTCCCCCCCAGGTTCCGTCGAGAATGAGCAGTTCTTC
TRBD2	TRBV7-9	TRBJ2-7	CASSLTSGGDHEQYF	TGTGCCAGCAGCCTGACTAGCGGGGGGGACCACGAGCAGTACTTC
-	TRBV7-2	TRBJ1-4	CASSLAGGNEKLFF	TGTGCCAGCAGCTTAGCAGGAGGAAATGAAAAACTGTTTTTT
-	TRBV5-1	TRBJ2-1	CASSLLQGTDNEQFF	TGCGCCAGCAGCTTGTTACAGGGAACCGACAATGAGCAGTTCTTC
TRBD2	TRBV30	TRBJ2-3	CAWSGGGADTQYF	TGTGCCTGGAGTGGGGGGGGTGCAGATACGCAGTATTTT
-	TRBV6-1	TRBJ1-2	CASSEGWGVVDGYTF	TGTGCCAGCAGTGAAGGCTGGGGGGTGGTAGATGGCTACACCTTC
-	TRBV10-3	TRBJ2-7	CAIRPESTYEQYF	TGTGCCATCAGGCCAGAATCAACCTACGAGCAGTACTTC
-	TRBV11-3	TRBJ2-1	CASSLDSNEQFF	TGTGCCAGCAGCTTAGACAGCAATGAGCAGTTCTTC
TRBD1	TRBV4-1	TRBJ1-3	CASSQAGGGSGNTIYF	TGCGCCAGCAGCCAAGCAGGGGGAGGCTCTGGAAACACCATATATTTT